Below are 20 T cell receptor beta chains sequenced from a single sample in a study of long-term antiretroviral therapy in people with HIV. The immunoSEQ assay was v3.0, run at survey level. The table came from immunoSEQ multiplex PCR; TCRdb's copy has only in-frame clones and leaves some out. The sample lists 20,000 to 30,000 clones; 80% to 90% were seen once. This sample comprised unsorted PBMCs, obtained 1.8 years before starting antiretroviral therapy. These receptors all stem from a man aged 50-59 years with HIV.

This chain joins TRBV6-1 and TRBJ1-2; D is ambiguous. The V end was cut by 3 bases, the J end by 4 bases, with 12 bases between. CDR1 MNHNS and CDR2 SASEGT come from the germline V gene. The length of the CDR3 is 14 residues. CDR3 in DNA: TGTGCCAGCAGTGACGGGGTCCCCAGCTATGGCTACACCTTC. This sequence encodes CASSDGVPSYGYTF.

The V gene is TRBV6-6, the J gene TRBJ2-1, with D perhaps matching TRBD1 (6 bases). Trimming took 4 bases from V and 7 from J, leaving 14 bases between them. Germline V gene sequence: CDR1 MNHNY, CDR2 SVGAGI (reference sequence). This CDR3 has 14 residues. This CDR3 is CASSWGPFGNEQFF. CDR3 DNA sequence: TGTGCCAGCAGTTGGGGGCCTTTCGGTAATGAGCAGTTCTTC.

By share, this clone counts as medium-sized (0.01 to 0.1%). The rearrangement uses TRBV2 and TRBJ2-3; D is unresolved. Germline V gene lookup returns CDR1 SNHLY and CDR2 FYNNEI. The CDR3 is 15 amino acids. Trimming removed 3 bases from V and 2 bases from J, with 12 bases in between. CDR3 loop: CASSDEDGLTDTQYF. The CDR3 DNA sequence: TGTGCCAGCAGTGACGAGGATGGTCTCACAGATACGCAGTATTTT.

This chain connects TRBV7-9 to TRBJ2-7; 11 bases are a match to TRBD2. The CDR3 consists of 15 residues. The V segment lost 2 bases and the J segment 3 bases; nucleotides outside the gene matches: 3. The V gene's germline CDR1 is SEHNR and CDR2 FQNEAQ (reference sequence). Here the CDR3 reads CASSLLTSGIYEQYF. The CDR3 DNA reads TGTGCCAGCAGCTTATTGACTAGCGGGATCTACGAGCAGTACTTC.

The rearrangement uses TRBV7-3 and TRBJ2-2; the D gene is possibly TRBD2 (6 bases). The CDR3 covers 15 residues. The V end was cut by 3 bases, the J end by 5 bases, with 13 bases between. Looked up from germline, CDR1 is SGHTA and CDR2 is FQGTGA. This CDR3 reads CASSFYSRGTGELFF. CDR3 DNA sequence: TGTGCCAGCAGCTTCTATTCACGGGGGACCGGGGAGCTGTTTTTT.

This chain connects TRBV7-9 to TRBJ2-3; D is possibly TRBD1 (6 bases). This CDR3 comprises 16 residues. Germline V gene data show CDR1 as SEHNR and CDR2 as FQNEAQ (reference sequence). Trimming left V 3 bases short and J 3 bases short, with 16 bases between. CDR3 sequence reads: CASSFRTGSETDTQYF. In nucleotides, the CDR3 is TGTGCCAGCAGCTTTAGAACAGGGTCTGAGACAGATACGCAGTATTTT.

The V call is TRBV9, the J call TRBJ1-1, with a weak D call TRBD1 (5 bases). Germline values: CDR1 SGDLS, CDR2 YYNGEE. The CDR3 sequence is 17 residues long. V gave up 4 bases and J gave up 6 bases, with 25 bases separating them. The CDR3 loop reads CASSPYPGTGPFAEAFF. DNA for the CDR3: TGTGCCAGCAGCCCCTACCCAGGGACGGGGCCCTTTGCTGAAGCTTTCTTT.

This chain uses TRBV30 with TRBJ1-5; D call uncertain. Between the trimmed V and J ends, which lost 0 bases and 6 bases, there was a span of 9 bases. CDR1 GTSNPN and CDR2 SVGIG come from the germline V gene (reference sequence). The CDR3 extends over 13 amino acids. The CDR3 sequence is CAWSVGVPQPQHF. CDR3 DNA sequence: TGTGCCTGGAGTGTGGGAGTTCCTCAGCCCCAGCATTTT.

The chain combines TRBV5-1 with TRBJ2-5; TRBD2 agrees at 13 bases. V shed 0 bases and J 6 bases; nucleotides not matched to a gene: 5. CDR1 and CDR2 (germline): SGHRS, YFSETQ. CDR3 length equals 16 residues. In nucleotides, the CDR3 is TGCGCCAGCAGCTTGGACGGACTAGCGGGAGACAAGACCCAGTACTTC. Its translation is CASSLDGLAGDKTQYF.

The chain joins TRBV9 to TRBJ1-5; D is unresolved. The germline gives CDR1 SGDLS, CDR2 YYNGEE. The CDR3 spans 15 residues. Trimming cost V 0 bases and J 6 bases, with 13 bases left between them. For the CDR3, the DNA is TGTGCCAGCAGCGTAGGTGGGTTTGAGCGTCAGCCCCAGCATTTT. Translation gives CASSVGGFERQPQHF.

The chain links TRBV7-8 to TRBJ2-2, with TRBD2 matching 8 bases. The CDR3 runs 16 residues. Germline V gives CDR1 SGHVS, CDR2 FQNEAQ. Trimming cost V 6 bases and J 7 bases; bases outside gene matches: 13. CDR3 protein: CASSSGGPSKHGELFF. In DNA form, the CDR3 reads TGTGCCAGCAGTTCGGGGGGGCCAAGTAAGCACGGGGAGCTGTTTTTT.

This CDR3 is CASSQGARGTDTQYF. The CDR3 nucleotides are TGCGCCAGCAGCCAAGGTGCCCGGGGGACAGATACGCAGTATTTT. The J gene is TRBJ2-3, the V gene TRBV4-3; D perhaps matches TRBD2 (6 bases). V lost 1 base and J lost 3, with 11 bases in between. The CDR3 is made up of 15 amino acids. The germline gives CDR1 LGHNA, CDR2 YSLEER.

This chain joins TRBV25-1 and TRBJ1-4, with a possible D match to TRBD1 (6 bases). This CDR3 region has 16 residues. Germline CDR1 is MGHDK and CDR2 is SYGVNS. Trimming stripped 3 bases from V and 4 bases from J, with 15 bases between. The CDR3 region has the DNA TGTGCCAGCAGTGACCACCAGGGGAAAAATAATGAAAAACTGTTTTTT. Its translation is CASSDHQGKNNEKLFF.

V gene TRBV29-1 combines with J gene TRBJ1-1; D unresolved. The germline V and J ends were trimmed by 1 base and 2 bases, with 8 bases remaining between them. The CDR3 loop spans 13 amino acids. CDR1 is SQVTM, CDR2 ANQGSEA, per germline. DNA for the CDR3: TGCAGCGTTGAAGTACAGAAAAACACTGAAGCTTTCTTT. Encoded protein: CSVEVQKNTEAFF.

The chain links TRBV27 to TRBJ1-1; the match to TRBD1 covers 10 bases. Germline assignment: CDR1 MNHEY and CDR2 SMNVEV (reference sequence). V dropped 2 bases and J dropped 9; count of bases not matched to a gene: 3. This CDR3 contains 13 residues. The CDR3 region has the DNA TGTGCCAGCAGTTTACCGGGACAGGGGAAAGCTTTCTTT. Amino acid sequence: CASSLPGQGKAFF.

The chain recombines TRBV6-4 with TRBJ1-6; no reliable D call. The CDR3 loop spans 15 amino acids. With 9 bases removed from V and 0 bases from J, the gap between germline ends came to 12 bases. The germline V gene has CDR1 MRHNA and CDR2 SNTAGT. The CDR3 DNA sequence: TGTGCCAGAGAGGGTCAAAGCTCCTATAATTCACCCCTCCACTTT. Encoded protein: CAREGQSSYNSPLHF.

This clone showed up just once. The V gene is TRBV19, the J gene TRBJ2-2, with D uncertain. CDR3 length equals 13 residues. Germline loops: CDR1 LNHDA, CDR2 SQIVND (reference sequence). V was shortened by 9 bases and J by 2 bases, with 10 bases between the two germline ends. The CDR3 DNA is TGTGCCAGCGCTAGAGTAAACACCGGGGAGCTGTTTTTT. Translation: CASARVNTGELFF.

The J gene is TRBJ1-4, the V gene TRBV5-8, with no clear D. Germline V lookup: CDR1 SGHTS, CDR2 YDEGEE. The ends were cut back, 4 bases at V and 8 bases at J, with 15 bases in the middle. The CDR3 covers 14 residues. CDR3 loop: CASSPGFRREKLFF. The DNA of the CDR3 is TGTGCCAGCAGCCCCGGGTTTCGAAGGGAAAAACTGTTTTTT.

The rearrangement joins TRBV9 to TRBJ2-1; no clear D gene. Germline CDR1 reads SGDLS; CDR2 reads YYNGEE. The CDR3 sequence is 13 residues long. Trimming cost V 7 bases and J 8 bases, with 16 bases left between them. CDR3 loop: CASATGSRDEQFF. The CDR3, as DNA: TGTGCCAGCGCGACTGGGTCCCGGGATGAGCAGTTCTTC.

The chain is built from TRBV5-1 and TRBJ1-1; tentative D call: TRBD1 (6 bases). The CDR3 totals 14 residues. The V end lost 5 bases, the J end lost 1 base, and 12 bases lay between the germline ends. Germline V gene data show CDR1 as SGHRS and CDR2 as YFSETQ. The DNA for the CDR3 is TGCGCCAGCAGTCCGGGACACTCGAACACTGAAGCTTTCTTT. It yields the protein CASSPGHSNTEAFF.